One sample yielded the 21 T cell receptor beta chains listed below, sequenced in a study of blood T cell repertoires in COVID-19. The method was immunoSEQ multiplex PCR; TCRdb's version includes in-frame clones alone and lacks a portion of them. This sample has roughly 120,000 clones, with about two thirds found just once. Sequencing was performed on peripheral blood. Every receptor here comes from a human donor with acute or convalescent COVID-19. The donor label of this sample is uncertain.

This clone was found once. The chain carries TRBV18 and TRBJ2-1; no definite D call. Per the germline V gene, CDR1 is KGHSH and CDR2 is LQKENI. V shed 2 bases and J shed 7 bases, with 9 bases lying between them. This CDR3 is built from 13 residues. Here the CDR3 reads CASSPGAWNEQFF. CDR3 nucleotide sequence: TGTGCCAGCTCACCAGGAGCGTGGAATGAGCAGTTCTTC.

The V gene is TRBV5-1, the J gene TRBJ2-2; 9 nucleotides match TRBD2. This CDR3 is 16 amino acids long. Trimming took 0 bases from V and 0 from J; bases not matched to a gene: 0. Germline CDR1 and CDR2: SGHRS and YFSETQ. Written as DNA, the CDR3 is TGCGCCAGCAGCTTGGGACTAGCGGCGAACACCGGGGAGCTGTTTTTT. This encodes CASSLGLAANTGELFF. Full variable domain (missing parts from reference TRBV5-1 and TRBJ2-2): KAGVTQTPRYLIKTRGQQVTLSCSPISGHRSVSWYQQTPGQGLQFLFEYFSETQRNKGNFPGRFSGRQFSNSRSEMNVSTLELGDSALYLCASSLGLAANTGELFFGEGSRLTVL.

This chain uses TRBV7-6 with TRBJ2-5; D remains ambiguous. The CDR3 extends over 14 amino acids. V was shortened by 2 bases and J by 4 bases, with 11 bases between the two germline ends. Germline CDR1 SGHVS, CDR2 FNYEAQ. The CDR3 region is CASSLFQVGETQYF. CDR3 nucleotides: TGTGCCAGCAGCTTATTCCAGGTGGGAGAGACCCAGTACTTC.

CDR3: CASRLPNSPLHF. The CDR3 DNA reads as TGTGCCAGCAGACTCCCTAATTCACCCCTCCACTTT. V usage is TRBV3-1 (or the pseudogene TRBV3-2) and J usage is TRBJ1-6; D not resolved. V dropped 6 bases and J dropped 6 bases, with 6 bases sitting between them. Germline loops: CDR1 LGHDT, CDR2 YNNKEL (reference sequence). CDR3 length: 12 amino acids.

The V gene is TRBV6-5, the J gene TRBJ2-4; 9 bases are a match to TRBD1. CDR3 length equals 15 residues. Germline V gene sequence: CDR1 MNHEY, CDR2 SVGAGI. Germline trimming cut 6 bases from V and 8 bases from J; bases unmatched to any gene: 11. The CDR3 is CASRGAPRTGDIQYF. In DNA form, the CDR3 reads TGTGCCAGCAGGGGTGCTCCTCGGACAGGGGACATTCAGTACTTC.

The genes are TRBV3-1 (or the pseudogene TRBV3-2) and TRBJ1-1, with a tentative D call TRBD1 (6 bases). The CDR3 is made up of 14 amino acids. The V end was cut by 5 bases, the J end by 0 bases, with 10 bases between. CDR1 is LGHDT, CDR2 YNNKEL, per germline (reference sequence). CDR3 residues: CASSTGNMNTEAFF. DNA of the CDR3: TGTGCCAGCAGCACAGGGAACATGAACACTGAAGCTTTCTTT.

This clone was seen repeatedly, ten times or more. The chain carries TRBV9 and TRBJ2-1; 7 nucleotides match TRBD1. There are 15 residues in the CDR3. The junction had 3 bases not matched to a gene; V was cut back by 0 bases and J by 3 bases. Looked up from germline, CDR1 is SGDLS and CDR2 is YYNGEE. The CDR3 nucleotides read TGTGCCAGCAGCGTAGAGGGGGCTTTCTACAATGAGCAGTTCTTC. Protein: CASSVEGAFYNEQFF.

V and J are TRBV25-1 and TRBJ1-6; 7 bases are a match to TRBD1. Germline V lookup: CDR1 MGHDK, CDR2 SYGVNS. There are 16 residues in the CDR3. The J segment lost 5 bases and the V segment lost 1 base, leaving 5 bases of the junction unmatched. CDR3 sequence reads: CASSEFGRGHNSPLHF. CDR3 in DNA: TGTGCCAGCAGTGAATTCGGAAGGGGGCATAATTCACCCCTCCACTTT. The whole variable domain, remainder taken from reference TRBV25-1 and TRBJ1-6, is EADIYQTPRYLVIGTGKKITLECSQTMGHDKMYWYQQDPGMELHLIHYSYGVNSTEKGDLSSESTVSRIRTEHFPLTLESARPSHTSQYLCASSEFGRGHNSPLHFGNGTRLTVT.

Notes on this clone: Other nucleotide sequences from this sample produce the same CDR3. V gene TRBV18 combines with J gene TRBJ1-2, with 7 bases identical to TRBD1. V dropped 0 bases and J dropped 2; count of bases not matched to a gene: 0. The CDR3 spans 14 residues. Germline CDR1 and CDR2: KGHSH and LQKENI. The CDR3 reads CASSPPTGNYGYTF. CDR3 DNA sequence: TGTGCCAGCTCACCACCGACAGGGAACTATGGCTACACCTTC.

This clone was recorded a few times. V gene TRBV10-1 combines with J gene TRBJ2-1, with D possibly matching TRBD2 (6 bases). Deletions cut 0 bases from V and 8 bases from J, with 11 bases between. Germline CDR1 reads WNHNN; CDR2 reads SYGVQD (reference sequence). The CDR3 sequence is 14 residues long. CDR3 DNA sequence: TGCGCCAGCAGTGAGTCGGGCAGGGAGGATGAGCAGTTCTTC. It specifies CASSESGREDEQFF.

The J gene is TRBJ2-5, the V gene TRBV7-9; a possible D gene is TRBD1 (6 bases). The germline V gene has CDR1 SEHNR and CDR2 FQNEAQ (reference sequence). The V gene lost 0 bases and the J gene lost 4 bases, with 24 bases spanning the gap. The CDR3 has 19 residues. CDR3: CASSLAEGHLGNSIETQYF. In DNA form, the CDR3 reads TGTGCCAGCAGCTTAGCTGAGGGACACCTGGGGAACAGTATAGAGACCCAGTACTTC.

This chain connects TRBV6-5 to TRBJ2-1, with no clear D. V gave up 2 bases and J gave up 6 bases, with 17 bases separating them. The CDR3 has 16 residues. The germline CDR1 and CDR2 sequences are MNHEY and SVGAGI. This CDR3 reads CASSYLSRGEGNEQFF. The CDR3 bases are TGTGCCAGCAGTTACCTCAGTCGAGGCGAAGGCAATGAGCAGTTCTTC.

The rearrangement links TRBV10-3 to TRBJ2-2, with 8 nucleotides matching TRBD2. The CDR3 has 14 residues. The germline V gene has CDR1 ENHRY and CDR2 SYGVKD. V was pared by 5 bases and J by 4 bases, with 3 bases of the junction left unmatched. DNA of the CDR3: TGTGCCATCAGTATAGCGGGGCCCACCGGGGAGCTGTTTTTT. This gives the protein CAISIAGPTGELFF.

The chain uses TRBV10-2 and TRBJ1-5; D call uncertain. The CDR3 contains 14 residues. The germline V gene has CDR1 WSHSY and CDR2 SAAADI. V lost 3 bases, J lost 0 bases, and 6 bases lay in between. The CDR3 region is CASSDSYSNQPQHF. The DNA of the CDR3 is TGCGCCAGCAGTGATAGTTATAGCAATCAGCCCCAGCATTTT.

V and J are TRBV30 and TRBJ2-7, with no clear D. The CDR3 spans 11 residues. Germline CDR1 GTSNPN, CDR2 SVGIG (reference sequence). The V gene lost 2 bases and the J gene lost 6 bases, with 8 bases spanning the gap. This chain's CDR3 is CAWSSGVEQYF. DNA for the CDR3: TGTGCCTGGAGTTCAGGTGTCGAGCAGTACTTC. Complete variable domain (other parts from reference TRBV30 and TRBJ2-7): SQTIHQWPATLVQPVGSPLSLECTVEGTSNPNLYWYRQAAGRGLQLLFYSVGIGQISSEVPQNLSASRPQDRQFILSSKKLLLSDSGFYLCAWSSGVEQYFGPGTRLTVT.

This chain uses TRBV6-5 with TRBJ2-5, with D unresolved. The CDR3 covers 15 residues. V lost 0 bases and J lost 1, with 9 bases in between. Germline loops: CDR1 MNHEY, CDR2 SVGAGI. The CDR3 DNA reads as TGTGCCAGCAGTTACTCGATTGGCATCCAAGAGACCCAGTACTTC. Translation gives CASSYSIGIQETQYF.

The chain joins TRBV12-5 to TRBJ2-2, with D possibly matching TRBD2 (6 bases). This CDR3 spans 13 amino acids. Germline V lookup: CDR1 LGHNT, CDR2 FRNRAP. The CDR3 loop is CASRRGSVGELFF. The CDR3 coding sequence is TGTGCCTCGCGACGGGGGTCGGTCGGGGAGCTGTTTTTT.

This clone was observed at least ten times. CDR3 sequence reads: CASSLHGQYNSPLHF. CDR3 coding DNA: TGCGCCAGCAGCTTGCATGGACAGTATAATTCACCCCTCCACTTT. The chain joins TRBV5-1 to TRBJ1-6; a possible D gene is TRBD1 (6 bases). With 1 base removed from V and 4 bases from J, the gap between germline ends came to 9 bases. This CDR3 spans 15 amino acids. Germline V lookup: CDR1 SGHRS, CDR2 YFSETQ.

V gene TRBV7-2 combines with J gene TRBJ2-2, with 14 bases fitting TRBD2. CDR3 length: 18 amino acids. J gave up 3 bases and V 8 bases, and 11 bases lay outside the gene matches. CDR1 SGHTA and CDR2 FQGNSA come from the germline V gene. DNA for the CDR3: TGTGCCAGCTGGCCGGGACTAGCGGGGGAGAGGTACACCGGGGAGCTGTTTTTT. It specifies CASWPGLAGERYTGELFF.

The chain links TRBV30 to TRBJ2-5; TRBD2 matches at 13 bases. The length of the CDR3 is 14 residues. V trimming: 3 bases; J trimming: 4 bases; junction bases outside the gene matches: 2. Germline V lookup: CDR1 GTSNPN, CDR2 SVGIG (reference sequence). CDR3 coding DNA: TGTGCCTGGAGACTAGCGGGGGGGCCAGAGACCCAGTACTTC. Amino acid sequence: CAWRLAGGPETQYF.

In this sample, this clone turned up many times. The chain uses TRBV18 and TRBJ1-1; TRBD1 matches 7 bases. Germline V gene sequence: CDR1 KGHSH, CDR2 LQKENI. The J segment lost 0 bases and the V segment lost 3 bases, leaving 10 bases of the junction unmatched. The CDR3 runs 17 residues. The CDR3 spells CASSPARDRRLNTEAFF. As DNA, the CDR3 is TGTGCCAGCTCACCCGCCCGGGACAGAAGGCTGAACACTGAAGCTTTCTTT.